The T cell receptor beta chain under discussion was sequenced for a study of Ad26.COV2.S vaccination and SARS-CoV-2 variants (dated by TCRdb to the early 2020s). Regarding the complete study: Donors in the vaccine arm were drawn from COV1001, a phase I-IIa trial of Ad26.COV2.S in healthy adults that was multicentre, randomized, double-blind and placebo-controlled. Ad26.COV2.S was administered intramuscularly at 5 x 10^10 or 1 x 10^11 viral particles, either as a single shot or as two shots given 56 days apart. TCRbeta repertoire sequencing was used to assess the specificity and breadth of SARS-CoV-2-reactive T cell receptors after Ad26.COV2.S vaccination. The TCR-sequenced set comprised approximately 30 samples: around 20 Ad26.COV2.S vaccine recipients, 5 placebo recipients and 8 SARS-CoV-2 convalescent individuals. Trial participants were randomized into five groups of five, in which low-dose or high-dose Ad26.COV2.S was given once or twice, or placebo was given on both occasions. Throughout the experiments and outcome assessment, investigators stayed blinded to trial group allocation. Results the study describes overall, beyond this receptor: Vaccine and placebo recipients had comparable non-spike TCR breadth, which fits with the vaccine containing only spike. After vaccination, spike-specific CD8+ and CD4+ T cell responses were reported to show substantial breadth. According to the authors, total T cell responses may have been underestimated by the TCR breadth and depth analyses. The study lacked the statistical power to compare responses across vaccine doses or regimens. Spike-specific TCR breadth was higher in Ad26.COV2.S recipients than in placebo recipients (P = 0.0014).

Sample treatment or condition, as interpreted from the label and publication: some 20 received Ad26.COV2.S at low or high dose, single or two shots; roughly 5 received placebo; per-sample allocation not given. Repertoires of vaccine and placebo recipients were sequenced from samples collected on day 63 after the first injection. In Cohort 1b, roughly 26 adults aged 18-55 years were enrolled at a single site in Boston, USA, between 29 July and 7 August 2020. Ad26.COV2.S was a replication-incompetent adenovirus type 26 vector expressing a prefusion-stabilized SARS-CoV-2 spike protein from the original Wuhan strain. The immunoSEQ Assay was used to sequence TCRbeta CDR3 regions. After extraction, genomic DNA underwent amplification by bias-controlled multiplex PCR, followed by high-throughput sequencing. The study's own analysis went as follows. To quantify the absolute abundance of every unique TCRbeta CDR3 region, sequences were collapsed and filtered. Usable DNA was measured by amplifying reference genes present in all nucleated cells, and TCRbeta template counts were normalized to that usable DNA to estimate T cell fraction. Repertoire TCRs were annotated as SARS-CoV-2-specific when V gene, CDR3 amino acid sequence and J gene were exactly matched to a known reactive TCR set. The reference SARS-CoV-2 TCR set was derived from MIRA and filtered for enrichment in COVID-19-positive ImmuneCODE repertoires, a step that removed public or cross-reactive TCRs. Using the MIRA antigens, annotated TCRs were further analysed by specific ORF or by position within an ORF. Breadth was defined as the number of annotated unique rearrangements divided by the total number of unique productive rearrangements, and depth was defined as the summed frequency of the annotated unique rearrangements. TCR breadth was compared between groups using two-sided Wilcoxon rank-sum tests. This immuneACCESS table, as held by TCRdb, lists in-frame sequences with V and J called but not all clones. Of the missing ones, under half trace to an unresolved V gene in checked studies; the others have no known cause. V and J calls and clone size are given by that table; D and trimming were obtained from the DNA. This sample gives approximately 420,000 clones in total; around 89% of them show up just once. Jointly, the top ten make up roughly 4% of the sample.

In the germline V gene, CDR1 corresponds to MDHEN and CDR2 to SYDVKM. From the cysteine through the phenylalanine, the CDR3 covers 12 amino acids. Only the CDR3 region is kept as DNA, spanning 36 bases read in frame from base 1. V gives up 5 bases and J gives up 5 bases, and the segment between their germline ends measures 9 bases. Points on this clone: It has no known antigen specificity. No base quality information exists; no much larger clone differs at one position.

The source material was peripheral blood, sampled in a trial of Ad26.COV2.S vaccine versus placebo. This receptor was identified in a person between 18 and 65 years old who received the Ad26.COV2.S COVID-19 vaccine or a placebo. The chain links TRBV28 with TRBJ1-1; the D gene assignment is ambiguous. This receptor carries the CDR3 CASSPTITEAFF. The nucleotide sequence reads TGTGCCAGCAGTCCCACTATAACTGAAGCTTTCTTT.